This passage covers 5 T cell receptor beta chains from one sample sequenced in a study of beta chain features in type 1 diabetes. Expressed TCRB transcripts got sequenced, as all isolated RNA was reverse transcribed. Generated by immunoSEQ multiplex PCR, the TCRdb table keeps only in-frame clones and is missing some. Here the sample spans some 660,000 clones, around 15% being singletons. Study results and caveats: Within each of all four CD4+ subsets, Type 1 diabetes patients had TCRB CDR3s that were moderately but significantly shorter.

These receptors lack a known antigen. The sequencing sample was made of naive CD4+ T cells from blood. The receptors shown here come from a man between 18 and 35 years old with type 1 diabetes.

This rearrangement joins TRBV4-3 to TRBJ2-1; TRBD2 matches 7 bases. The CDR3 runs 18 residues. CDR1 is LGHNA and CDR2 is YSLEER in the germline V gene. V gave up 1 base and J gave up 0 bases; unmatched junction bases: 9. CDR3 bases: TGCGCCAGCAGCCAAGTATTGTCTCGCGGGGGCTCCTACAATGAGCAGTTCTTC. Its translation: CASSQVLSRGGSYNEQFF.

This chain links TRBV4-3 with TRBJ1-4; a possible D gene is TRBD1 (5 bases). This CDR3 spans 15 amino acids. The V gene lost 4 bases and the J gene lost 8 bases, with 17 bases spanning the gap. Germline-derived CDR1 and CDR2 are LGHNA and YSLEER. The CDR3 nucleotides read TGCGCCAGCAGCCGTGCGGGGGACCGAGGGGAAAAACTGTTTTTT. This sequence encodes CASSRAGDRGEKLFF.

This clone was observed a handful of times. The rearrangement links TRBV19 to TRBJ2-5, with 9 bases aligning to TRBD1. The trim removed 9 bases at V and 5 bases at J, leaving 7 bases unmatched. Germline loops: CDR1 LNHDA, CDR2 SQIVND (reference sequence). The CDR3 runs 13 residues. CDR3 loop: CASSDRGRETQYF. CDR3 bases: TGTGCCAGCTCGGACAGGGGAAGGGAGACCCAGTACTTC.

The chain has TRBV30 and TRBJ2-3; D is possibly TRBD1 (6 bases). Germline V gene sequence: CDR1 GTSNPN, CDR2 SVGIG (reference sequence). Trimming shortened V by 0 bases and J by 1 base, and 17 bases separated the two germline ends. The CDR3 contains 17 residues. This CDR3 is CAWSVLFGRQGTDTQYF. The CDR3 DNA is TGTGCCTGGAGTGTACTATTCGGGCGACAGGGCACAGATACGCAGTATTTT.

This clone was observed a few times. The chain combines TRBV9 with TRBJ2-5; 9 bases are a match to TRBD2. Germline lookup yields CDR1 SGDLS and CDR2 YYNGEE. This CDR3 spans 17 amino acids. Losses at the gene ends were 0 bases for V and 2 bases for J; bases not matched to a gene: 8. Here the CDR3 reads CASSVGVSSGAQETQYF. For the CDR3, the DNA is TGTGCCAGCAGCGTAGGTGTCTCTAGCGGGGCTCAAGAGACCCAGTACTTC. Full variable domain (rest looked up from reference TRBV9 and TRBJ2-5): DSGVTQTPKHLITATGQRVTLRCSPRSGDLSVYWYQQSLDQGLQFLIQYYNGEERAKGNILERFSAQQFPDLHSELNLSSLELGDSALYFCASSVGVSSGAQETQYFGPGTRLLVL.